The rows below give T cell receptor beta chains drawn from one sample of a study of PD-1 blockade in classical Hodgkin lymphoma. Sequencing was performed with immunoSEQ multiplex PCR; in TCRdb, only in-frame clones are kept and a portion is missing. The sample yields approximately 98,000 clones, nearly 90% seen once. The specimen comprised peripheral blood mononuclear cells (PBMCs), sampled before the second cycle of nivolumab. These receptors all stem from a human donor with classical Hodgkin lymphoma. CDR3s include the opening cysteine and the closing phenylalanine or tryptophan. A D gene is named only where the DNA matches it firmly. Rows may omit the clone size; those that give it use once, few, many or a size class.

J gene: TRBJ2-3; V gene: TRBV7-2; clone size: NA; D gene: NA; CDR3 protein: CASSLGQGVDTQYF; CDR3 DNA: TGTGCCAGCAGCTTAGGGCAGGGAGTCGATACGCAGTATTTT
J gene: TRBJ1-5; V gene: TRBV18; clone size: NA; D gene: TRBD1; CDR3 protein: CASSPGQGHQPQHF; CDR3 DNA: TGTGCCAGCTCACCTGGACAGGGGCATCAGCCCCAGCATTTT
J gene: TRBJ2-7; V gene: TRBV7-8; clone size: NA; D gene: TRBD1; CDR3 protein: CASSVQGLVHEQYF; CDR3 DNA: TGTGCCAGCAGCGTACAGGGGCTGGTCCACGAGCAGTACTTC
J gene: TRBJ2-3; V gene: TRBV6-5; clone size: NA; D gene: TRBD2; CDR3 protein: CASSYGLAGGPNTQYF; CDR3 DNA: TGTGCCAGCAGTTACGGGCTAGCGGGAGGGCCAAATACGCAGTATTTT
J gene: TRBJ1-2; V gene: TRBV28; clone size: NA; D gene: NA; CDR3 protein: CASSDRRSYGYTF; CDR3 DNA: TGTGCCAGCAGTGACAGGAGATCCTATGGCTACACCTTC
J gene: TRBJ1-2; V gene: TRBV4-3; clone size: once; D gene: NA; CDR3 protein: CASSQEGGDDGYTF; CDR3 DNA: TGCGCCAGCAGCCAAGAGGGAGGGGATGATGGCTACACCTTC
J gene: TRBJ2-7; V gene: TRBV10-1; clone size: NA; D gene: NA; CDR3 protein: CASSVRPRGDEQYF; CDR3 DNA: TGCGCCAGCAGTGTACGTCCACGTGGGGACGAGCAGTACTTC
J gene: TRBJ1-1; V gene: TRBV15; clone size: NA; D gene: NA; CDR3 protein: CATSAYGGGDKAFF; CDR3 DNA: TGTGCCACCAGCGCCTATGGGGGGGGAGACAAAGCTTTCTTT
J gene: TRBJ2-3; V gene: TRBV6-5; clone size: NA; D gene: TRBD2; CDR3 protein: CASSYGPGLAVDTQYF; CDR3 DNA: TGTGCCAGCAGTTACGGGCCGGGACTAGCGGTAGATACGCAGTATTTT
J gene: TRBJ1-1; V gene: TRBV29-1; clone size: NA; D gene: NA; CDR3 protein: CSVPGAMNTEAFF; CDR3 DNA: TGCAGCGTTCCAGGGGCCATGAACACTGAAGCTTTCTTT
J gene: TRBJ2-5; V gene: TRBV30; clone size: NA; D gene: NA; CDR3 protein: CAWRAAPWETQYF; CDR3 DNA: TGTGCCTGGAGGGCGGCCCCCTGGGAGACCCAGTACTTC
J gene: TRBJ2-1; V gene: TRBV5-4; clone size: NA; D gene: TRBD2; CDR3 protein: CASSLEGTRGKNEQFF; CDR3 DNA: TGTGCCAGCAGCTTGGAAGGGACTAGAGGCAAGAATGAGCAGTTCTTC
J gene: TRBJ2-7; V gene: TRBV2; clone size: NA; D gene: TRBD1; CDR3 protein: CASRPPGQAHYEQYF; CDR3 DNA: TGTGCCAGCAGACCCCCGGGACAGGCCCACTACGAGCAGTACTTC
J gene: TRBJ2-1; V gene: TRBV5-8; clone size: NA; D gene: NA; CDR3 protein: CASSPGGEGEQFF; CDR3 DNA: TGTGCCAGCAGCCCCGGGGGAGAGGGTGAGCAGTTCTTC
J gene: TRBJ2-5; V gene: TRBV29-1; clone size: once; D gene: NA; CDR3 protein: CSVELVWRTGQSQETQYF; CDR3 DNA: TGCAGCGTTGAATTAGTTTGGCGTACGGGACAAAGTCAAGAGACCCAGTACTTC
J gene: TRBJ2-2; V gene: TRBV6-5; clone size: NA; D gene: TRBD2; CDR3 protein: CASSYATSGGTGELFF; CDR3 DNA: TGTGCCAGCAGTTACGCGACTAGCGGGGGCACCGGGGAGCTGTTTTTT
J gene: TRBJ2-7; V gene: TRBV28; clone size: NA; D gene: NA; CDR3 protein: CASRPGGGSYEQYF; CDR3 DNA: TGTGCCAGCAGACCAGGTGGGGGCTCCTACGAGCAGTACTTC
J gene: TRBJ1-2; V gene: TRBV7-2; clone size: NA; D gene: NA; CDR3 protein: CASSLRGYGYTF; CDR3 DNA: TGTGCCAGCAGCCTCAGGGGCTATGGCTACACCTTC
J gene: TRBJ2-3; V gene: TRBV19; clone size: NA; D gene: NA; CDR3 protein: CASSMAGTPDTQYF; CDR3 DNA: TGTGCCAGTAGTATGGCGGGAACCCCAGATACGCAGTATTTT